This T cell receptor beta chain originates from a study of shared clonotypes between healthy human individuals. Overall study findings and caveats: Memory subsets had estimated richness that was generally smaller than that of naive subsets. It was observed that 5% to 6% of naive CD4 clonotypes were shared across several donors.

Method: immunoSEQ multiplex PCR; TCRdb's copy keeps in-frame clones and lacks some. The table has about 2.4 million clones, approximately 90% seen once. Those who donated were healthy HIV-negative adults, with no recent acute infections or vaccinations reported. Concerning this clone itself: Its cognate antigen is unknown.

CDR3 size: 15 residues. The V gene's germline CDR1 is MNHNS and CDR2 SASEGT. Germline trimming cut 7 bases from V and 1 base from J; bases unmatched to any gene: 9. The source is a man younger than 35 in good health. The sequencing input was naive CD4+ T cells sorted from blood. The subset was: CD45RA+ positively selected. The V gene is TRBV6-1, the J gene TRBJ1-1; 7 nucleotides align to TRBD1. CDR3 nucleotides: TGTGCCAGCAATCCCGGGACAGAAAGGAACACTGAAGCTTTCTTT. Encoded protein: CASNPGTERNTEAFF.